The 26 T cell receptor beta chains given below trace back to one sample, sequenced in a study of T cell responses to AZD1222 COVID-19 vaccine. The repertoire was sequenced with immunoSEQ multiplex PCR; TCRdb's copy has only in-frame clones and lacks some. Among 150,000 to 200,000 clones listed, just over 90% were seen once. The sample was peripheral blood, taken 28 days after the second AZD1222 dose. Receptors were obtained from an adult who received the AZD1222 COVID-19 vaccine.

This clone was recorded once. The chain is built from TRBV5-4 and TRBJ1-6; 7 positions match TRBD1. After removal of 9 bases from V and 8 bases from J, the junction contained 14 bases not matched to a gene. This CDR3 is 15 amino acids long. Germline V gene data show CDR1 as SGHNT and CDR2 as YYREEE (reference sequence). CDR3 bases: TGTGCCACTGGAAGGGGAGGACAGGATGATTCACCCCTCCACTTT. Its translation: CATGRGGQDDSPLHF.

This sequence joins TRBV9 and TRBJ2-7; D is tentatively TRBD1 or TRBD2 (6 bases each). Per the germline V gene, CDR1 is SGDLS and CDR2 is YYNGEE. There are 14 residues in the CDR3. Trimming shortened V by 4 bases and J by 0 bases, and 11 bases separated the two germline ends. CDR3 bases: TGTGCCAGCAGCAAGGAGGGGGGCTCCTACGAGCAGTACTTC. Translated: CASSKEGGSYEQYF.

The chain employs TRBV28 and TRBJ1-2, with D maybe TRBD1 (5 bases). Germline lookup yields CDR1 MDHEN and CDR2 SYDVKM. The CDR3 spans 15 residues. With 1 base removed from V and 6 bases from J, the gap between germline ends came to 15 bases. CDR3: CASSLYLPRGHGYTF. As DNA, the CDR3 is TGTGCCAGCAGTTTATATCTCCCTAGGGGTCATGGCTACACCTTC.

CDR3 nucleotide sequence: TGTGCCAGCAGCCAAGCAGGGGTCACCGGGGAGCTGTTTTTT. This codes for CASSQAGVTGELFF. This chain connects TRBV3-1 (or the pseudogene TRBV3-2) to TRBJ2-2; D may be TRBD1 (6 bases). Germline values: CDR1 LGHDT, CDR2 YNNKEL (reference sequence). CDR3 size: 14 residues. V was trimmed by 1 base and J by 4 bases, leaving 7 bases between them.

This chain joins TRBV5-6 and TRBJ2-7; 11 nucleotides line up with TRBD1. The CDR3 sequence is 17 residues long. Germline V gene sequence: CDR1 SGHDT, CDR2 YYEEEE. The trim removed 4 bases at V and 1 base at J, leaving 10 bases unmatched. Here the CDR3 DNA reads TGTGCCAGCAGCCCGTTTTCCCGGGACAGGGGGTCCTACGAGCAGTACTTC. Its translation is CASSPFSRDRGSYEQYF.

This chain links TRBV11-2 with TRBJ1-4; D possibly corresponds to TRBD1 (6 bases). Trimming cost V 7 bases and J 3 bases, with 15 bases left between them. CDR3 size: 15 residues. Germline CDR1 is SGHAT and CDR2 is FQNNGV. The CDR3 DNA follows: TGTGCCAGCACCCCGGGGCAGGGGCCTAATGAAAAACTGTTTTTT. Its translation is CASTPGQGPNEKLFF.

CDR3 sequence: CASSTRAGGELFF. In DNA form, the CDR3 reads TGTGCCAGCAGCACTAGGGCGGGCGGGGAGCTGTTTTTT. The chain uses TRBV6-4 and TRBJ2-2; D perhaps matches TRBD2 (5 bases). This CDR3 region has 13 residues. The ends were cut back, 6 bases at V and 7 bases at J, with 12 bases in the middle. Germline assignment: CDR1 MRHNA and CDR2 SNTAGT.

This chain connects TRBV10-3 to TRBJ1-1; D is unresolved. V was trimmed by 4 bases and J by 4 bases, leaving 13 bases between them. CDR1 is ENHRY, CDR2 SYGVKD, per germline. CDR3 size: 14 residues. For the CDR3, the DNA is TGTGCCATCAGTGCCGCGGAAAGCGGCACTGAAGCTTTCTTT. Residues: CAISAAESGTEAFF.

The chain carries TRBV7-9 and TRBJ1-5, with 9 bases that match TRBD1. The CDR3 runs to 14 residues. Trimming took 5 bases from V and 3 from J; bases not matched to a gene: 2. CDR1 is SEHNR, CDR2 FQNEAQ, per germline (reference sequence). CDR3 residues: CASSHRGPNQPQHF. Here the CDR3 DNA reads TGTGCCAGCAGCCACAGGGGGCCCAATCAGCCCCAGCATTTT.

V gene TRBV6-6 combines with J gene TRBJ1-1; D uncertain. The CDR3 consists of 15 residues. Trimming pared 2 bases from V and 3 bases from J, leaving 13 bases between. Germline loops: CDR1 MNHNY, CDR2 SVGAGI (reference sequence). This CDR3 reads CASSYPPEKDTEAFF. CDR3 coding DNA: TGTGCCAGCAGTTACCCCCCGGAGAAGGACACTGAAGCTTTCTTT.

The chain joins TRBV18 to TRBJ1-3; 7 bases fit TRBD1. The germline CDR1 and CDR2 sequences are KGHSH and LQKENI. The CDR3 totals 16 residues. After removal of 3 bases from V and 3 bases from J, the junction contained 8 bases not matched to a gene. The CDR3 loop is CASSPTTGLDGNTIYF. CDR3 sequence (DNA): TGTGCCAGCTCACCCACGACAGGGCTAGATGGAAACACCATATATTTT.

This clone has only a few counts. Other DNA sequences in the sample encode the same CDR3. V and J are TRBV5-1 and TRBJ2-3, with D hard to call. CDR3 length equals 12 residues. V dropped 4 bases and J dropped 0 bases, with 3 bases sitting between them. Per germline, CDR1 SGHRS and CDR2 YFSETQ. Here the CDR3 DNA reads TGCGCCAGCAGCCTAAGCACAGATACGCAGTATTTT. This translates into CASSLSTDTQYF.

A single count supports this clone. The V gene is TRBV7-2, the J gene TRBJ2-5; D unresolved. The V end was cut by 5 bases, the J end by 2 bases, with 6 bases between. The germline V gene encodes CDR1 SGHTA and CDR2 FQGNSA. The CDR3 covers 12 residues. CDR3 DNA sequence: TGTGCCAGCAGCCCCCTACAAGAGACCCAGTACTTC. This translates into CASSPLQETQYF.

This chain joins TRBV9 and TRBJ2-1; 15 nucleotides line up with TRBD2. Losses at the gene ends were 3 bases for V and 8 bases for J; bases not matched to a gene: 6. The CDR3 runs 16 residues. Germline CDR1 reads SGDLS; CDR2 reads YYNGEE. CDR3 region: CASSAGLAGGVDEQFF. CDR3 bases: TGTGCCAGCAGCGCCGGACTAGCGGGAGGGGTAGATGAGCAGTTCTTC. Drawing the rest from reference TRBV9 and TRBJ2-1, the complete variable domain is DSGVTQTPKHLITATGQRVTLRCSPRSGDLSVYWYQQSLDQGLQFLIQYYNGEERAKGNILERFSAQQFPDLHSELNLSSLELGDSALYFCASSAGLAGGVDEQFFGPGTRLTVL.

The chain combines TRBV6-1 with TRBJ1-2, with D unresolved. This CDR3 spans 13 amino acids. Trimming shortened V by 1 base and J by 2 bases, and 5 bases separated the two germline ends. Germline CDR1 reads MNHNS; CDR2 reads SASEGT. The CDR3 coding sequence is TGTGCCAGCAGTGAAGTAGGGAACTATGGCTACACCTTC. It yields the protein CASSEVGNYGYTF.

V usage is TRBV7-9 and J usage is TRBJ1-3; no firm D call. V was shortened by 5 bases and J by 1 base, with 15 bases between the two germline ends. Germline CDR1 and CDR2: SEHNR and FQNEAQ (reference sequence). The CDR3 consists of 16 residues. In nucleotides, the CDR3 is TGTGCCAGCAGCCCAGCGGCAGTTAATTCTGGAAACACCATATATTTT. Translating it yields CASSPAAVNSGNTIYF. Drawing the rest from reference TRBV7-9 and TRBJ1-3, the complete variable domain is DTGVSQNPRHKITKRGQNVTFRCDPISEHNRLYWYRQTLGQGPEFLTYFQNEAQLEKSRLLSDRFSAERPKGSFSTLEIQRTEQGDSAMYLCASSPAAVNSGNTIYFGEGSWLTVV.

CDR3 DNA sequence: TGTGCCACCAGTCTCGAGGACCCGGACTGGAATGATGAAGCTTTCTTT. As protein: CATSLEDPDWNDEAFF. The V call is TRBV24-1, the J call TRBJ1-1; no firm D call. CDR1 is KGHDR, CDR2 SFDVKD, per germline. The V gene lost 6 bases and the J gene lost 7 bases, with 23 bases spanning the gap. This CDR3 spans 16 amino acids.

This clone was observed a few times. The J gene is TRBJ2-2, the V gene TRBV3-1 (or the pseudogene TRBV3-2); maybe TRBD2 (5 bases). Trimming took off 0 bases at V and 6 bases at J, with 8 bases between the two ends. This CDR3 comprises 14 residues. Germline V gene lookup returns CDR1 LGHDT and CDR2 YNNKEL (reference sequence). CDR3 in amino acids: CASSQDTRSGELFF. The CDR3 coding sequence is TGTGCCAGCAGCCAAGATACTAGGTCCGGGGAGCTGTTTTTT.

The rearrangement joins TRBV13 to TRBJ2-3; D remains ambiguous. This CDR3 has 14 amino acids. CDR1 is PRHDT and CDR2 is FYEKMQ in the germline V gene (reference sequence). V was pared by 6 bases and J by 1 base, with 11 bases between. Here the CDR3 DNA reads TGTGCCAGCAGTTCCCCAAGCCGCACAGATACGCAGTATTTT. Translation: CASSSPSRTDTQYF.

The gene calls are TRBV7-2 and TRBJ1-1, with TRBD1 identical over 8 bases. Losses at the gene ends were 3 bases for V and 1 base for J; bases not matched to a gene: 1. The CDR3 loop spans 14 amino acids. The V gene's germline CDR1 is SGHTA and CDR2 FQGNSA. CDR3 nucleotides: TGTGCCAGCAGCTTGGGGACAGGGAACACTGAAGCTTTCTTT. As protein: CASSLGTGNTEAFF.

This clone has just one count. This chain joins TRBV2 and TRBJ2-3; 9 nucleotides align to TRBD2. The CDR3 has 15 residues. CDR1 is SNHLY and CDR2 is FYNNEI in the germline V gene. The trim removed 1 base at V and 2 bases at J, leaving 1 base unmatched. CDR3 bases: TGTGCCAGCAGTGAAGTAGCGGGGGACACAGATACGCAGTATTTT. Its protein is CASSEVAGDTDTQYF.

The CDR3 loop reads CASSLSPTGGENTIYF. The CDR3, as DNA: TGTGCCAGCAGTTTATCGCCGACAGGGGGTGAAAACACCATATATTTT. V gene TRBV28 combines with J gene TRBJ1-3, with TRBD1 matching over 9 bases. The V segment lost 1 base and the J segment 6 bases; nucleotides outside the gene matches: 7. Germline CDR1 and CDR2: MDHEN and SYDVKM. This CDR3 spans 16 amino acids.

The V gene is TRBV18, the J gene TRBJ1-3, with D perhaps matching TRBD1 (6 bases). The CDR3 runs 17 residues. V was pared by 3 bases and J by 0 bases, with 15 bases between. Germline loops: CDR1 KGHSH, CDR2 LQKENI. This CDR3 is CASSPVDSPPSGNTIYF. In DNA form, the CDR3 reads TGTGCCAGCTCACCGGTGGACAGTCCACCCTCTGGAAACACCATATATTTT.

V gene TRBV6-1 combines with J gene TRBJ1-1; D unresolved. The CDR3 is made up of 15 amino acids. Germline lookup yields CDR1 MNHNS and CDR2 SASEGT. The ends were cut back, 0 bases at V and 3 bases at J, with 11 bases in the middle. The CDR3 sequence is CASSEAHEGHTEAFF. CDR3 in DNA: TGTGCCAGCAGTGAAGCGCACGAGGGCCACACTGAAGCTTTCTTT.

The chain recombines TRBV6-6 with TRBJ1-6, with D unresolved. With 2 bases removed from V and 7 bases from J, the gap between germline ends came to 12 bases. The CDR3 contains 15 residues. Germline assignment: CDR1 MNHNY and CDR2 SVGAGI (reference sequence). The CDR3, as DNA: TGTGCCAGCAGTTACCCTAGCAGCCAGAATTCACCCCTCCACTTT. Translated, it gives CASSYPSSQNSPLHF.

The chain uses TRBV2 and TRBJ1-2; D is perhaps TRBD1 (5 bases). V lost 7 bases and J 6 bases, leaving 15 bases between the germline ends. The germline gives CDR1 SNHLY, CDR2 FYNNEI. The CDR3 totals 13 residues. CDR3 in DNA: TGTGCCAGCAATCTTGGCAGGGCCGATGGCTACACCTTC. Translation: CASNLGRADGYTF.